This entry describes one TCR beta chain. Trimming at V came to 2 bases and at J to 3 bases, leaving 7 bases not matched to a gene. Germline CDR1 is MGHRA and CDR2 is YSYEKL. This CDR3 has 16 amino acids. Researchers ran the PCR with 60 Vbeta and 13 Jbeta primers. TCRdb's table, derived via immunoSEQ multiplex PCR, lists solely in-frame clones and lacks some. This sample yields 130,000 to 150,000 clones, of which around 73% are seen a single time; about 3.2% belongs to the top ten. The data originate from a study of cytomegalovirus exposure and HLA in healthy donors. Study-wide context: Out of around 360 genotyped donors, less than 85% belonged to the Caucasian-associated ancestry cluster.

Sequenced sample: PBMCs. The chain joins TRBV4-1 to TRBJ2-7; TRBD1 aligns across 10 bases. This TCR came from a female donor in good health and CMV-seronegative. The chain's CDR3 is CASSQQVGQGYYEQYF. The CDR3 nucleotides are TGCGCCAGCAGCCAACAAGTGGGACAGGGGTACTACGAGCAGTACTTC.